One and the same sample provided the 21 T cell receptor beta chains below, sequenced in a study of T cells in Graves' hyperthyroidism and ophthalmopathy. Amplification targeted TCR beta CDR3 regions from RNA transcripts. The TCR CDR3 first-round RT-PCR relied on the HTBI primer set. MiXCR, applied by TCRdb to the multiplex PCR reads, yields one record per CDR3 protein. Of around 520,000 distinct CDR3 sequences detected, around an eighth appear once; the ten largest clones hold 15% to 20%. Sequenced input: blood. These TCRs come from a young woman with Graves' hyperthyroidism.

In this sample, this clonotype turned up many times. V usage is TRBV19 and J usage is TRBJ2-1; 9 bases are shared with TRBD1. There are 18 residues in the CDR3. J gave up 1 base and V 5 bases, and 12 bases lay outside the gene matches. The germline V gene encodes CDR1 LNHDA and CDR2 SQIVND (reference sequence). The CDR3 loop reads CASSVGTGSTSSYNEQFF. As DNA, the CDR3 is TGTGCCAGTAGTGTCGGGACAGGGTCGACCAGTTCCTACAATGAGCAGTTCTTC.

This clonotype appeared many times. The CDR3 nucleotides are TGTGCCAGCAGTAGGAGGACCGGGGCAGGGTTAGGACCCCTCCACTTT. The encoded protein is CASSRRTGAGLGPLHF. The chain joins TRBV28 to TRBJ1-6, with a tentative D call TRBD1 (5 bases). Trimming took 5 bases from V and 12 from J, leaving 23 bases between them. The CDR3 loop spans 16 amino acids. Germline V gene lookup returns CDR1 MDHEN and CDR2 SYDVKM.

The V and J genes are TRBV11-2 and TRBJ2-1, with 11 bases fitting TRBD2. The CDR3 consists of 16 residues. Trimming took 4 bases from V and 7 from J; bases not matched to a gene: 9. From germline, CDR1 is SGHAT and CDR2 FQNNGV. CDR3 sequence reads: CASSSFSGRADNEQFF. DNA for the CDR3: TGTGCCAGCAGCTCGTTTAGCGGGAGGGCCGATAATGAGCAGTTCTTC.

This chain connects TRBV4-1 to TRBJ2-7, with TRBD2 identical over 10 bases. The CDR3 loop spans 16 amino acids. V was clipped by 3 bases and J by 6 bases; unmatched bases: 11. The germline gives CDR1 MGHRA, CDR2 YSYEKL. CDR3 amino acids: CASSQAPGLARFEQYF. Written as DNA, the CDR3 is TGCGCCAGCAGCCAGGCCCCGGGACTAGCGAGGTTCGAGCAGTACTTC.

This clonotype was detected many times. The chain is built from TRBV12-3 or TRBV12-4 and TRBJ2-1; maybe TRBD1 (6 bases). The CDR3 extends over 16 amino acids. Between the trimmed V and J ends, which lost 7 bases and 4 bases, there was a span of 20 bases. The CDR3 nucleotides are TGTGCCAGCAAGTTCCCCCAGGGGATTTCTTACAATGAGCAGTTCTTC. This encodes CASKFPQGISYNEQFF.

This clonotype was seen many times. The genes are TRBV20-1 and TRBJ1-1; D might be TRBD1 (6 bases). The CDR3 is 15 amino acids. Germline CDR1 and CDR2: DFQATT and SNEGSKA (reference sequence). Trimming stripped 0 bases from V and 8 bases from J, with 19 bases between. CDR3 loop: CSARDRARKGTEAFF. The CDR3 DNA sequence: TGCAGTGCTAGAGATCGGGCTAGGAAGGGGACAGAAGCTTTCTTT.

This clonotype has more than one count but fewer than ten. The chain carries TRBV5-1 and TRBJ2-1, with TRBD2 matching 8 bases. The junction had 10 bases not matched to a gene; V was cut back by 4 bases and J by 4 bases. This CDR3 is built from 16 residues. Germline V gene data show CDR1 as SGHRS and CDR2 as YFSETQ. CDR3 amino acids: CASSDTGLAQYNEQFF. CDR3 in DNA: TGCGCCAGCAGCGACACCGGACTAGCTCAATACAATGAGCAGTTCTTC.

The V call is TRBV20-1, the J call TRBJ1-5; maybe TRBD1 (6 bases). The V gene's germline CDR1 is DFQATT and CDR2 SNEGSKA (reference sequence). CDR3 length: 15 amino acids. V dropped 5 bases and J dropped 5 bases, with 19 bases sitting between them. The CDR3 DNA reads as TGCAGTGCTCGAACGGGACATCATGGAGATCAGCCCCAGCATTTT. Its translation is CSARTGHHGDQPQHF.

This clonotype was observed at least ten times. The chain uses TRBV29-1 and TRBJ2-1; D is ambiguous. The CDR3 consists of 11 residues. From germline, CDR1 is SQVTM and CDR2 ANQGSEA. V lost 7 bases, J lost 3 bases, and 7 bases lay in between. The CDR3 is CSGQIYNEQFF. The CDR3 DNA reads as TGCAGCGGCCAGATCTACAATGAGCAGTTCTTC.

This clonotype occurred many times. The rearrangement joins TRBV12-3 or TRBV12-4 to TRBJ1-3; unclear D gene. This CDR3 region has 11 residues. The germline V and J ends were trimmed by 6 bases and 8 bases, with 8 bases remaining between them. CDR3 amino acids: CASSPGYTIYF. The CDR3 nucleotides read TGTGCCAGCAGCCCTGGGTACACCATATATTTT.

This clonotype has a handful of counts. This chain uses TRBV7-9 with TRBJ2-2, with D hard to call. V lost 5 bases to trimming and J lost 4 bases, with 20 bases between them. The CDR3 is made up of 17 amino acids. Germline CDR1 and CDR2: SEHNR and FQNEAQ (reference sequence). CDR3 DNA: TGTGCCAGCAGCCCCCGTGCCCTGGTGGCGCGCACCGGGGAGCTGTTTTTT. Its translation is CASSPRALVARTGELFF. The full variable domain, rest sourced from reference TRBV7-9 and TRBJ2-2, is DTGVSQNPRHKITKRGQNVTFRCDPISEHNRLYWYRQTLGQGPEFLTYFQNEAQLEKSRLLSDRFSAERPKGSFSTLEIQRTEQGDSAMYLCASSPRALVARTGELFFGEGSRLTVL.

The V and J genes are TRBV27 and TRBJ2-2; TRBD2 matches at 10 bases. The CDR3 is made up of 16 amino acids. Germline assignment: CDR1 MNHEY and CDR2 SMNVEV (reference sequence). V shed 0 bases and J 7 bases; nucleotides not matched to a gene: 5. This CDR3 reads CASSLSASGSNGELFF. CDR3 DNA: TGTGCCAGCAGTTTATCTGCTAGCGGGAGTAACGGGGAGCTGTTTTTT.

In this sample, this clonotype turned up many times. The rearrangement uses TRBV12-3 or TRBV12-4 and TRBJ2-5, with 10 positions matching TRBD2. The CDR3 runs to 15 residues. The J segment lost 2 bases and the V segment lost 2 bases, leaving 2 bases of the junction unmatched. The CDR3 DNA sequence: TGTGCCAGCAGTTTAAGGACTAGCGGACAAGAGACCCAGTACTTC. It encodes CASSLRTSGQETQYF.

V usage is TRBV7-2 and J usage is TRBJ1-5, with D perhaps matching TRBD1 (6 bases). Trimming pared 1 base from V and 7 bases from J, leaving 14 bases between. Germline V gene data show CDR1 as SGHTA and CDR2 as FQGNSA. The CDR3 is 15 amino acids. The CDR3 protein is CASSLDGGRGQPQHF. CDR3 DNA: TGTGCCAGCAGCTTAGACGGGGGGCGCGGGCAGCCCCAGCATTTT.

The chain has TRBV9 and TRBJ1-1; a weak D match, TRBD1 (5 bases). The V gene lost 5 bases and the J gene lost 5 bases, with 16 bases spanning the gap. Germline CDR1 and CDR2: SGDLS and YYNGEE. The CDR3 is 14 amino acids. The DNA for the CDR3 is TGTGCCAGCAGTCTCCAGGGTAAGGGGACTGAAGCTTTCTTT. Translation gives CASSLQGKGTEAFF.

This clonotype was seen only a few times. V and J are TRBV10-3 and TRBJ2-1, with 11 bases identical to TRBD2. The CDR3 sequence is 18 residues long. V trimming: 0 bases; J trimming: 0 bases; junction bases outside the gene matches: 4. CDR1 ENHRY and CDR2 SYGVKD come from the germline V gene. This chain's CDR3 is CAISESLAGGGSYNEQFF. The DNA of the CDR3 is TGTGCCATCAGTGAGTCTTTAGCGGGGGGGGGCTCCTACAATGAGCAGTTCTTC.

This clonotype was found many times. The V and J genes are TRBV30 and TRBJ1-5; a possible D gene is TRBD1 (6 bases). The CDR3 is made up of 12 amino acids. V was cut by 0 bases and J by 8 bases, with 8 bases left in between. The germline V gene encodes CDR1 GTSNPN and CDR2 SVGIG (reference sequence). Here the CDR3 reads CAWSVWDKPQHF. The CDR3 nucleotides are TGTGCCTGGAGTGTATGGGACAAGCCCCAGCATTTT.

This clonotype occurred a few times. The gene calls are TRBV20-1 and TRBJ1-3; a possible D gene is TRBD1 (5 bases). Germline lookup yields CDR1 DFQATT and CDR2 SNEGSKA (reference sequence). Trimming shortened V by 0 bases and J by 4 bases, and 16 bases separated the two germline ends. The CDR3 loop spans 16 amino acids. CDR3 sequence reads: CSARDLRTLAGNTIYF. CDR3 DNA sequence: TGCAGTGCTAGAGATCTCAGGACACTTGCCGGAAACACCATATATTTT.

This clonotype appeared many times. CDR3 DNA sequence: TGCAGTGCTACACCCGCAGATTCCAAAAACATTCAGTACTTC. It codes for CSATPADSKNIQYF. V and J are TRBV20-1 and TRBJ2-4, with D uncertain. CDR3 size: 14 residues. V was clipped by 4 bases and J by 2 bases, with 12 bases between them. Germline CDR1 and CDR2: DFQATT and SNEGSKA (reference sequence).

This clonotype has at least ten counts. The chain is built from TRBV29-1 and TRBJ1-3, with no clear D. Germline V gene lookup returns CDR1 SQVTM and CDR2 ANQGSEA. This CDR3 comprises 13 residues. V shed 6 bases and J shed 0 bases, with 9 bases lying between them. Here the CDR3 DNA reads TGCAGCGTCCAAACTAGCTCTGGAAACACCATATATTTT. This codes for CSVQTSSGNTIYF. The full variable domain, completed using reference TRBV29-1 and TRBJ1-3, is SAVISQKPSRDICQRGTSLTIQCQVDSQVTMMFWYRQQPGQSLTLIATANQGSEATYESGFVIDKFPISRPNLTFSTLTVSNMSPEDSSIYLCSVQTSSGNTIYFGEGSWLTVV.

The V and J genes are TRBV11-2 and TRBJ2-5, with 8 bases fitting TRBD2. The V segment lost 0 bases and the J segment 14 bases; nucleotides outside the gene matches: 14. The germline gives CDR1 SGHAT, CDR2 FQNNGV. This CDR3 region has 15 residues. Written as DNA, the CDR3 is TGTGCCAGCAGCTTAGATCAGGGACTAGGCTTGACAAACTACTTC. Its protein product is CASSLDQGLGLTNYF.